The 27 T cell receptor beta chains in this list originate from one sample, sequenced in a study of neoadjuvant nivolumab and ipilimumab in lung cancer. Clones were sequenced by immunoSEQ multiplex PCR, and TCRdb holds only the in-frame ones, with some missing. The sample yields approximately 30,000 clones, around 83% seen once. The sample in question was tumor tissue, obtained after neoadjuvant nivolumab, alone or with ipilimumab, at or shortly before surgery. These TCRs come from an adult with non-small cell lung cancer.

CDR3 sequence (DNA): TGTGCCAGTAGAGGGACAGCTAACTATGGCTACACCTTC. Translating gives CASRGTANYGYTF. The V call is TRBV19, the J call TRBJ1-2, with TRBD1 identical over 7 bases. The CDR3 runs to 13 residues. Unmatched junction bases numbered 1, after V lost 6 bases and J lost 0 bases. In germline, CDR1 is LNHDA, CDR2 SQIVND (reference sequence).

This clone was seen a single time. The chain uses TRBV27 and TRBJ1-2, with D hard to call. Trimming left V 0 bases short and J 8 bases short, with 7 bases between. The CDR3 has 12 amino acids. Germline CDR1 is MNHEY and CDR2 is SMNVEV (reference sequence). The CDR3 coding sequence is TGTGCCAGCAGTTTATCAGGGTTCGGCTACACCTTC. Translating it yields CASSLSGFGYTF.

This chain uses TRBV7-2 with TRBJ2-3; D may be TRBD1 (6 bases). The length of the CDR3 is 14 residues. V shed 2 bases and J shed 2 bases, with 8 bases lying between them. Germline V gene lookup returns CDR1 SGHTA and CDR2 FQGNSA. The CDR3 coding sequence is TGTGCCAGCAGCTTATCAGGGGACACAGATACGCAGTATTTT. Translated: CASSLSGDTDTQYF.

The chain's CDR3 is CASSYSVGQGAGELFF. The CDR3 bases are TGTGCCAGCAGTTACTCGGTGGGGCAGGGAGCCGGGGAGCTGTTTTTT. The chain has TRBV6-6 and TRBJ2-2; TRBD1 or TRBD2 may be the D gene (5 bases each). CDR3 length equals 16 residues. V gave up 0 bases and J gave up 6 bases, with 14 bases separating them. From germline, CDR1 is MNHNY and CDR2 SVGAGI (reference sequence).

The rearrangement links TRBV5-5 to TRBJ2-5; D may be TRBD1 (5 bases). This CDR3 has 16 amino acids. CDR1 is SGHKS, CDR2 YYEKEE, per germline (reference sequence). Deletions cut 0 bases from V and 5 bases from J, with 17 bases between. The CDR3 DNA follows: TGTGCCAGCAGCTTGGCTCCAGGGCCTTTTGACGAGACCCAGTACTTC. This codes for CASSLAPGPFDETQYF.

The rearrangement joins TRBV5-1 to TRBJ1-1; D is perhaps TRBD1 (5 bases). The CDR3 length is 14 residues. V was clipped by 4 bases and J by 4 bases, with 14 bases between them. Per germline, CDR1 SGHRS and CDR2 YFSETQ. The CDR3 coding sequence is TGCGCCAGCAGCGAGGGACGGGGGGGCACTGAAGCTTTCTTT. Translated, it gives CASSEGRGGTEAFF.

CDR3 DNA: TGTGCCAGCAGCTTGGCAGGACAGGGGTGGGAAAAACTGTTTTTT. Protein: CASSLAGQGWEKLFF. The V and J genes are TRBV5-5 and TRBJ1-4, with 9 bases identical to TRBD1. Germline V gene lookup returns CDR1 SGHKS and CDR2 YYEKEE (reference sequence). With V trimmed by 0 bases and J by 8 bases, 5 bases remained unmatched. The CDR3 consists of 15 residues.

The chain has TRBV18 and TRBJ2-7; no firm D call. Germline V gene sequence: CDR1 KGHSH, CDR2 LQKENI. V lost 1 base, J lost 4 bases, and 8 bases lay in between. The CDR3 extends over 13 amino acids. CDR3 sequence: CASSPLEAYEQYF. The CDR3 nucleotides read TGTGCCAGCTCACCACTTGAAGCTTACGAGCAGTACTTC. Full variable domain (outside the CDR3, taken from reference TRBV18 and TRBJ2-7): NAGVMQNPRHLVRRRGQEARLRCSPMKGHSHVYWYRQLPEEGLKFMVYLQKENIIDESGMPKERFSAEFPKEGPSILRIQQVVRGDSAAYFCASSPLEAYEQYFGPGTRLTVT.

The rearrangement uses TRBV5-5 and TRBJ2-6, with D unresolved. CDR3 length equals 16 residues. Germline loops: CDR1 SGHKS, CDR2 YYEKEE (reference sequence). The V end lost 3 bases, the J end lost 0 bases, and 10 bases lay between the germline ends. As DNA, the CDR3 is TGTGCCAGCAGCTCCCCCTTGAACTCTGGGGCCAACGTCCTGACTTTC. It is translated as CASSSPLNSGANVLTF.

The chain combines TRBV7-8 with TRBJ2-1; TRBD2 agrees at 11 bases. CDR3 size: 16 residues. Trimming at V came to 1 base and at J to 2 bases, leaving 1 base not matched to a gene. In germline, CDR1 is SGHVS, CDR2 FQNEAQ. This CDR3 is CASSLELAGAYNEQFF. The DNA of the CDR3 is TGTGCCAGCAGCTTAGAACTAGCGGGAGCCTACAATGAGCAGTTCTTC.

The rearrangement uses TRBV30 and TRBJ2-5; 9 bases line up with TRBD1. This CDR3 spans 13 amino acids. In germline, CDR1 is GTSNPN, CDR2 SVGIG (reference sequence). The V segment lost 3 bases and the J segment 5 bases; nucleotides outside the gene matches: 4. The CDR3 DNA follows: TGTGCCTGGAGCCGGGACAGGGTGGAGACCCAGTACTTC. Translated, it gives CAWSRDRVETQYF.

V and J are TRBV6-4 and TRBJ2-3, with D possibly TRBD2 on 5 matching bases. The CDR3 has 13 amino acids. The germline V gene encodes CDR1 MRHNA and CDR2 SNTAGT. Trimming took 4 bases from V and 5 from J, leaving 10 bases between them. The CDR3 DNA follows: TGTGCCAGCAGTGTACTAGGTGGAGATACGCAGTATTTT. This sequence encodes CASSVLGGDTQYF.

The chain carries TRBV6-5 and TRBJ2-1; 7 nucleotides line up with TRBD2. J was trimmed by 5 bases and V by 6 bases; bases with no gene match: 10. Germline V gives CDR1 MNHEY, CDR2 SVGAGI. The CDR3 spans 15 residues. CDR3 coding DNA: TGTGCCAGCAGCCCACCGAAAAGCGGGAACAATGAGCAGTTCTTC. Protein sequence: CASSPPKSGNNEQFF.

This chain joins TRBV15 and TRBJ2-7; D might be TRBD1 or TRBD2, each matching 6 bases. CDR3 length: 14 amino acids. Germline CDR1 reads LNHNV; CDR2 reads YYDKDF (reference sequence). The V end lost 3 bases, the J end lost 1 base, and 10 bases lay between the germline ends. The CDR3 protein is CATSRGGSSYEQYF. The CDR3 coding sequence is TGTGCCACCAGCAGGGGGGGCAGTTCCTACGAGCAGTACTTC.

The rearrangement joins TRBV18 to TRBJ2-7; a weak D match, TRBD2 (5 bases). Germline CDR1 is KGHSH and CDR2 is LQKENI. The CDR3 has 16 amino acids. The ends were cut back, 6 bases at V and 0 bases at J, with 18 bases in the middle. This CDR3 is CASSYGGSGSSYEQYF. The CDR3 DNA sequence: TGTGCCAGCTCCTACGGCGGGTCGGGGAGCTCCTACGAGCAGTACTTC.

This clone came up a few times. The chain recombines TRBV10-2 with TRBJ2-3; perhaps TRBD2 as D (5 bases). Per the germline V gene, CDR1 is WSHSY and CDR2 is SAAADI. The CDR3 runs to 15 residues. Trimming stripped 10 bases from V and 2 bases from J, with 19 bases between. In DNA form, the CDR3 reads TGCGCCACCAAATCCCACGGGGAAGACACAGATACGCAGTATTTT. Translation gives CATKSHGEDTDTQYF.

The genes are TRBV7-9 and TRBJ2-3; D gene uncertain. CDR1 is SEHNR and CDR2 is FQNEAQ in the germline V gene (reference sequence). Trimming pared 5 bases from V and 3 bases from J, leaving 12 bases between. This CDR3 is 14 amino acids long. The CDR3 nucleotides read TGTGCCAGCAGCACGAGGCCCTTGACAGATACGCAGTATTTT. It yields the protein CASSTRPLTDTQYF.

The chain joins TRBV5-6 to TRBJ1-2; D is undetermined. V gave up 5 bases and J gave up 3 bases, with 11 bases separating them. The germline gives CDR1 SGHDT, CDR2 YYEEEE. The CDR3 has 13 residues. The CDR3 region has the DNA TGTGCCAGCAGTTTCGGAAGGGACTATGGCTACACCTTC. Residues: CASSFGRDYGYTF.

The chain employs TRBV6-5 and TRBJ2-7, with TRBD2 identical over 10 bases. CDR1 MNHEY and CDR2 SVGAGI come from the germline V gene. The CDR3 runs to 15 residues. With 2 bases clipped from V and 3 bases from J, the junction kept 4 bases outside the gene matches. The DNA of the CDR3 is TGTGCCAGCAGTTACGGTCTAGCGGGAGTCTACGAGCAGTACTTC. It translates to CASSYGLAGVYEQYF.

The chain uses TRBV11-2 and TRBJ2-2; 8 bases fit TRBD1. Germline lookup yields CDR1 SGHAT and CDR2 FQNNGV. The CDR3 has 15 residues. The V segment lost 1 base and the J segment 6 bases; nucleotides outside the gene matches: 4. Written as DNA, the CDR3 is TGTGCCAGCAGCTTAGGTACAGGGGGATCCGGGGAGCTGTTTTTT. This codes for CASSLGTGGSGELFF.

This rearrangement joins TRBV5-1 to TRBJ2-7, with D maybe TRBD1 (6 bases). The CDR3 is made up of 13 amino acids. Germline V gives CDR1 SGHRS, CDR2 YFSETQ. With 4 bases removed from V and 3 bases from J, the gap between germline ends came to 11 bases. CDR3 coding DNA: TGCGCCAGCAGCGTAGGGGACAACTACGAGCAGTACTTC. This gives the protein CASSVGDNYEQYF.

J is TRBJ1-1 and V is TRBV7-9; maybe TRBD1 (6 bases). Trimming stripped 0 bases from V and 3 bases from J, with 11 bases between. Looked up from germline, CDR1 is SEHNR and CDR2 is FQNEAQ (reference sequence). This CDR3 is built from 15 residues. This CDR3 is CASSLASGVYTEAFF. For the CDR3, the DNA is TGTGCCAGCAGCTTAGCCTCAGGGGTTTACACTGAAGCTTTCTTT.

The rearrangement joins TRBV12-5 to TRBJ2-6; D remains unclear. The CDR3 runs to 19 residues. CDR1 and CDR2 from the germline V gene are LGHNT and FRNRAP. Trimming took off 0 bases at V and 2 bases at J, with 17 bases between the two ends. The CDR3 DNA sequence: TGTGCTAGTGGTTTGGTATCGGGCTTCCTACCCCCTGGGGCCAACGTCCTGACTTTC. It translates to CASGLVSGFLPPGANVLTF.

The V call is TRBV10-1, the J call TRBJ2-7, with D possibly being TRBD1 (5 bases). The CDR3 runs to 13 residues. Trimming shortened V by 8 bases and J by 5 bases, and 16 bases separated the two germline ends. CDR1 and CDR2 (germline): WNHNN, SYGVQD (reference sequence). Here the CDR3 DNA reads TGCGCCAGCTCTGGACACCCCATAAACGAGCAGTACTTC. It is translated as CASSGHPINEQYF.

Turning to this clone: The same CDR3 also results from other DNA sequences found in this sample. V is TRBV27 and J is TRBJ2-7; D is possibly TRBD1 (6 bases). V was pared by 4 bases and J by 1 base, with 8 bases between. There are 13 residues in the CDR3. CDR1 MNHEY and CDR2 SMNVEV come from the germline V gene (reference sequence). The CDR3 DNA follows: TGTGCCAGCAGTTCAGGGACATCCTACGAGCAGTACTTC. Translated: CASSSGTSYEQYF.

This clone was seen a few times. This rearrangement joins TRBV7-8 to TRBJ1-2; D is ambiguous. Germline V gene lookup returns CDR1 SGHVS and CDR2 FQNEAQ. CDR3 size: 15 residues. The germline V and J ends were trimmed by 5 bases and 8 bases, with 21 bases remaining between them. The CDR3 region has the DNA TGTGCCAGCAGCCCGTCTAGGGCCTCTTTTCTCGGCTACACCTTC. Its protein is CASSPSRASFLGYTF.

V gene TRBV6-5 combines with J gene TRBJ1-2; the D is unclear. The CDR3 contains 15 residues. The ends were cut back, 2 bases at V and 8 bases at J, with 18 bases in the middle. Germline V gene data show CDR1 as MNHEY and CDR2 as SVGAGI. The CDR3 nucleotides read TGTGCCAGCAGTTACGCGCTTTTGGCCGTGGGCGGCTACACCTTC. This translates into CASSYALLAVGGYTF.